The 32 T cell receptor beta chains reported below all come from one sample, sequenced in a study of PD-L1 blockade in urothelial cancer. Stated time point: peripheral blood 6 weeks after treatment start. Sequenced by immunoSEQ multiplex PCR; TCRdb stores in-frame clones only, minus some. The table includes about 45,000 clones, roughly four fifths detected once. The material was PBMCs, obtained around atezolizumab (anti-PD-L1) treatment. These TCRs come from a man in his fifties or sixties with urothelial cancer.

The chain combines TRBV6-6 with TRBJ2-3; D possibly corresponds to TRBD2 (6 bases). The CDR3 runs 14 residues. Trimming shortened V by 4 bases and J by 1 base, and 9 bases separated the two germline ends. Germline assignment: CDR1 MNHNY and CDR2 SVGAGI (reference sequence). CDR3 coding DNA: TGTGCCAGCAGTTGGGGCGGGGGCACAGATACGCAGTATTTT. The encoded protein is CASSWGGGTDTQYF.

The chain is built from TRBV7-9 and TRBJ1-3; 9 nucleotides line up with TRBD1. The CDR3 consists of 14 residues. The V gene's germline CDR1 is SEHNR and CDR2 FQNEAQ (reference sequence). Trimming removed 6 bases from V and 9 bases from J; junction bases left unmatched: 9. The CDR3 region is CASRSGTGSFTIYF. The CDR3 coding sequence is TGTGCCAGCAGGTCCGGGACAGGGAGTTTCACCATATATTTT.

This chain connects TRBV10-3 to TRBJ1-2; tentatively, D is TRBD1 (6 bases). CDR1 is ENHRY, CDR2 SYGVKD, per germline. The CDR3 extends over 14 amino acids. Trimming stripped 6 bases from V and 0 bases from J, with 11 bases between. This chain's CDR3 is CAISGQHSNYGYTF. The CDR3 DNA sequence: TGTGCCATCAGCGGACAGCATTCTAACTATGGCTACACCTTC.

The chain links TRBV15 to TRBJ2-3; 10 bases map to TRBD1. In germline, CDR1 is LNHNV, CDR2 YYDKDF (reference sequence). With 1 base clipped from V and 6 bases from J, the junction kept 7 bases outside the gene matches. The CDR3 extends over 16 amino acids. CDR3 in amino acids: CATSRGAGQGRDTQYF. CDR3 bases: TGTGCCACCAGCAGAGGGGCGGGACAGGGGAGGGATACGCAGTATTTT.

The chain has TRBV2 and TRBJ1-1; TRBD1 agrees at 7 bases. The CDR3 contains 13 residues. Germline CDR1 reads SNHLY; CDR2 reads FYNNEI. Germline trimming cut 6 bases from V and 5 bases from J; bases unmatched to any gene: 6. Here the CDR3 reads CASRVNRGTEAFF. The DNA of the CDR3 is TGTGCCAGCAGAGTTAACAGGGGTACTGAAGCTTTCTTT. Filled out from reference TRBV2 and TRBJ1-1, the complete variable domain reads EPEVTQTPSHQVTQMGQEVILRCVPISNHLYFYWYRQILGQKVEFLVSFYNNEISEKSEIFDDQFSVERPDGSNFTLKIRSTKLEDSAMYFCASRVNRGTEAFFGQGTRLTVV.

This clone has a handful of counts. This chain joins TRBV19 and TRBJ2-2, with TRBD1 matching 10 bases. In germline, CDR1 is LNHDA, CDR2 SQIVND (reference sequence). V dropped 5 bases and J dropped 13; count of bases not matched to a gene: 7. The CDR3 covers 13 residues. CDR3: CASSRDRGSGLFF. CDR3 coding DNA: TGTGCCAGTAGTCGGGACAGGGGTTCGGGGCTGTTTTTT.

The rearrangement uses TRBV15 and TRBJ1-5; TRBD1 matches at 9 bases. Germline CDR1 reads LNHNV; CDR2 reads YYDKDF (reference sequence). The J segment lost 4 bases and the V segment lost 0 bases, leaving 1 base of the junction unmatched. This CDR3 is built from 15 residues. The DNA for the CDR3 is TGTGCCACCAGCAGAGAAGGGACAGGGAATCAGCCCCAGCATTTT. This sequence encodes CATSREGTGNQPQHF.

The chain is built from TRBV28 and TRBJ1-2; 11 bases line up with TRBD1. J lost 4 bases, V lost 11 bases, and 3 bases had no gene match. The germline gives CDR1 MDHEN, CDR2 SYDVKM. The length of the CDR3 is 12 residues. CDR3 in amino acids: CAGQGARYGYTF. The CDR3, as DNA: TGTGCCGGACAGGGGGCACGCTATGGCTACACCTTC.

The chain employs TRBV7-2 and TRBJ2-7; no clear D. V was trimmed by 7 bases and J by 0 bases, leaving 7 bases between them. Germline V lookup: CDR1 SGHTA, CDR2 FQGNSA. This CDR3 spans 12 amino acids. Here the CDR3 reads CASIGDSYEQYF. CDR3 DNA sequence: TGTGCCAGCATAGGAGACTCCTACGAGCAGTACTTC.

V and J are TRBV18 and TRBJ2-5; no clear D. V was cut by 5 bases and J by 5 bases, with 9 bases left in between. The CDR3 sequence is 12 residues long. Germline V lookup: CDR1 KGHSH, CDR2 LQKENI. The CDR3 DNA sequence: TGTGCCAGCTCATTAGAGGCGGAGACCCAGTACTTC. This codes for CASSLEAETQYF.

This clone has only a few counts. This rearrangement joins TRBV7-6 to TRBJ2-2; weak D call: TRBD1 (5 bases). Trimming stripped 1 base from V and 1 base from J, with 10 bases between. The CDR3 is 16 residues long. Germline V gene lookup returns CDR1 SGHVS and CDR2 FNYEAQ. This chain's CDR3 is CASSLVTGRNTGELFF. The CDR3 DNA follows: TGTGCCAGCAGCTTAGTAACAGGCAGGAACACCGGGGAGCTGTTTTTT.

This clone appeared once. The rearrangement uses TRBV29-1 and TRBJ2-5, with a possible D match to TRBD1 (6 bases). Trimming shortened V by 4 bases and J by 4 bases, and 22 bases separated the two germline ends. This CDR3 has 16 residues. CDR1 is SQVTM and CDR2 is ANQGSEA in the germline V gene. The CDR3 DNA reads TGCAGCGTTGGCCTCCTTTTCAGGGGTCTGGGAGAGACCCAGTACTTC. As protein: CSVGLLFRGLGETQYF.

The chain carries TRBV15 and TRBJ2-2; D uncertain. Trimming pared 0 bases from V and 0 bases from J, leaving 11 bases between. Germline values: CDR1 LNHNV, CDR2 YYDKDF (reference sequence). The CDR3 covers 17 residues. The CDR3: CATSRDHNFSNTGELFF. The DNA for the CDR3 is TGTGCCACCAGCAGAGACCATAACTTTTCGAACACCGGGGAGCTGTTTTTT.

J is TRBJ2-1 and V is TRBV5-1, with 7 nucleotides matching TRBD2. The CDR3 is 16 residues long. Losses at the gene ends were 0 bases for V and 3 bases for J; bases not matched to a gene: 6. The germline gives CDR1 SGHRS, CDR2 YFSETQ. The CDR3 nucleotides read TGCGCCAGCAGCTTGGAGGCGGGGGATTTCTACAATGAGCAGTTCTTC. Translated, it gives CASSLEAGDFYNEQFF.

The CDR3 bases are TGTGCCAGCAGTTTAGACAGGGTTGTCAATCAGCCCCAGCATTTT. Its translation is CASSLDRVVNQPQHF. This chain joins TRBV28 and TRBJ1-5; 7 bases map to TRBD1. CDR3 length: 15 amino acids. J was trimmed by 3 bases and V by 2 bases; bases with no gene match: 4. From germline, CDR1 is MDHEN and CDR2 SYDVKM.

The chain is built from TRBV14 and TRBJ1-6; D unclear. V lost 4 bases and J lost 4, with 8 bases in between. Germline V gene sequence: CDR1 SGHDN, CDR2 FVKESK. The CDR3 has 14 amino acids. The CDR3 sequence is CASSPNWYNSPLHF. In DNA, the CDR3 is TGTGCCAGCAGCCCAAACTGGTATAATTCACCCCTCCACTTT.

The rearrangement uses TRBV7-2 and TRBJ2-5, with 7 bases matching TRBD2. V shed 5 bases, J shed 5 bases, and the junction held 8 bases outside the gene matches. The germline CDR1 and CDR2 sequences are SGHTA and FQGNSA. This CDR3 contains 14 residues. The CDR3 loop is CASSPSGIGETQYF. In DNA, the CDR3 is TGTGCCAGCAGCCCAAGCGGGATAGGGGAGACCCAGTACTTC.

V usage is TRBV7-8 and J usage is TRBJ1-3; a weak D match, TRBD1 (5 bases). Germline CDR1 SGHVS, CDR2 FQNEAQ. V dropped 0 bases and J dropped 0 bases, with 9 bases sitting between them. The length of the CDR3 is 16 residues. CDR3 loop: CASSLARVSSGNTIYF. CDR3 sequence (DNA): TGTGCCAGCAGCTTAGCCAGGGTTTCCTCTGGAAACACCATATATTTT. The entire variable domain, with the rest obtained from reference TRBV7-8 and TRBJ1-3, is as follows: GAGVSQSPRYKVAKRGQDVALRCDPISGHVSLFWYQQALGQGPEFLTYFQNEAQLDKSGLPSDRFFAERPEGSVSTLKIQRTQQEDSAVYLCASSLARVSSGNTIYFGEGSWLTVV.

The chain is built from TRBV4-2 and TRBJ2-7, with TRBD2 identical over 9 bases. Germline V gene data show CDR1 as LGHNA and CDR2 as YNFKEQ. The V gene end was trimmed by 3 bases and the J gene end by 0 bases; junction bases not matched to a gene: 9. CDR3 length equals 17 residues. In DNA, the CDR3 is TGTGCCAGCAGCCACCCGGGGCTAGCGGGGACCTCCTACGAGCAGTACTTC. This sequence encodes CASSHPGLAGTSYEQYF.

This chain uses TRBV13 with TRBJ1-1; D remains unclear. V was trimmed by 4 bases and J by 4 bases, leaving 13 bases between them. The V gene's germline CDR1 is PRHDT and CDR2 FYEKMQ (reference sequence). There are 14 residues in the CDR3. DNA for the CDR3: TGTGCCAGCAGCTCGGCTTTTCGAGGCACTGAAGCTTTCTTT. It encodes CASSSAFRGTEAFF.

The chain carries TRBV28 and TRBJ1-1, with D possibly matching TRBD1 (5 bases). CDR3 size: 14 residues. Trimming left V 3 bases short and J 2 bases short, with 10 bases between. CDR1 and CDR2 (germline): MDHEN, SYDVKM. DNA for the CDR3: TGTGCCAGCAGTTTGGGGCGGAGAAACACTGAAGCTTTCTTT. As protein: CASSLGRRNTEAFF.

This chain uses TRBV19 with TRBJ1-4, with D perhaps TRBD1 (6 bases). Looked up from germline, CDR1 is LNHDA and CDR2 is SQIVND (reference sequence). The CDR3 covers 15 residues. The V and J ends lost 6 bases and 3 bases respectively, with 14 bases between them. CDR3 in amino acids: CASSTLTGSNEKLFF. CDR3 coding DNA: TGTGCCAGTAGCACTTTGACAGGTTCTAATGAAAAACTGTTTTTT.

This chain joins TRBV27 and TRBJ2-5; D possibly corresponds to TRBD2 (7 bases). The length of the CDR3 is 14 residues. CDR1 and CDR2 from the germline V gene are MNHEY and SMNVEV (reference sequence). V lost 4 bases, J lost 2 bases, and 11 bases lay in between. CDR3 residues: CASSYRGAQETQYF. The CDR3 nucleotides are TGTGCCAGCAGTTACCGGGGGGCTCAAGAGACCCAGTACTTC.

V gene TRBV28 combines with J gene TRBJ2-7; D perhaps matches TRBD2 (5 bases). This CDR3 spans 11 amino acids. The V end lost 10 bases, the J end lost 4 bases, and 11 bases lay between the germline ends. The germline V gene encodes CDR1 MDHEN and CDR2 SYDVKM. The CDR3 nucleotides are TGTGCCACGGGATTTCAATACGAGCAGTACTTC. Protein product: CATGFQYEQYF.

The rearrangement links TRBV7-8 to TRBJ2-7, with 10 bases fitting TRBD1. The CDR3 runs 15 residues. CDR1 and CDR2 (germline): SGHVS, FQNEAQ. V lost 2 bases, J lost 3 bases, and 4 bases stayed unmatched. As DNA, the CDR3 is TGTGCCAGCAGCTTACGCCGGGACAGGGGCTACGAGCAGTACTTC. It specifies CASSLRRDRGYEQYF.

The rearrangement links TRBV5-1 to TRBJ1-5, with 8 bases identical to TRBD1. There are 14 residues in the CDR3. The germline V gene encodes CDR1 SGHRS and CDR2 YFSETQ. After removal of 0 bases from V and 7 bases from J, the junction contained 3 bases not matched to a gene. CDR3 nucleotide sequence: TGCGCCAGCAGCTTGGGGACAGGGATCCAGCCCCAGCATTTT. It codes for CASSLGTGIQPQHF. Looking up the rest from reference TRBV5-1 and TRBJ1-5 gives the full variable domain: KAGVTQTPRYLIKTRGQQVTLSCSPISGHRSVSWYQQTPGQGLQFLFEYFSETQRNKGNFPGRFSGRQFSNSRSEMNVSTLELGDSALYLCASSLGTGIQPQHFGDGTRLSIL.

The V gene is TRBV7-2, the J gene TRBJ2-5; tentatively, D is TRBD2 (6 bases). The CDR3 runs to 14 residues. With 1 base removed from V and 5 bases from J, the gap between germline ends came to 11 bases. Germline assignment: CDR1 SGHTA and CDR2 FQGNSA. The CDR3 DNA reads as TGTGCCAGCAGCTTAGTTAGCGGCTGGGAGACCCAGTACTTC. This sequence encodes CASSLVSGWETQYF.

The chain recombines TRBV14 with TRBJ1-2, with 7 bases lining up with TRBD1. CDR1 is SGHDN and CDR2 is FVKESK in the germline V gene. This CDR3 region has 13 residues. Here the CDR3 reads CAVSSGQSYGYTF. CDR3 sequence (DNA): TGTGCTGTTAGCTCGGGACAGAGCTATGGCTACACCTTC.

The chain is built from TRBV19 and TRBJ2-1; unclear D gene. The CDR3 is made up of 15 amino acids. The germline V gene has CDR1 LNHDA and CDR2 SQIVND (reference sequence). Trimming took 3 bases from V and 3 from J, leaving 12 bases between them. The CDR3 spells CASSMIQNLYNEQFF. In DNA form, the CDR3 reads TGTGCCAGTAGTATGATACAGAATCTCTACAATGAGCAGTTCTTC. Together with reference TRBV19 and TRBJ2-1, the CDR3 gives the full variable domain: DGGITQSPKYLFRKEGQNVTLSCEQNLNHDAMYWYRQDPGQGLRLIYYSQIVNDFQKGDIAEGYSVSREKKESFPLTVTSAQKNPTAFYLCASSMIQNLYNEQFFGPGTRLTVL.

This clone has just one count. The DNA for the CDR3 is TGTGCCAGTAGCAAAAGGACTAGCGGCGGGGGTTACGAGCAGTACTTC. This encodes CASSKRTSGGGYEQYF. The rearrangement joins TRBV19 to TRBJ2-7; 10 nucleotides agree with TRBD2. V dropped 6 bases and J dropped 4; count of bases not matched to a gene: 12. This CDR3 region has 16 residues. Germline loops: CDR1 LNHDA, CDR2 SQIVND (reference sequence).

This clone showed up just once. The genes are TRBV9 and TRBJ2-5, with TRBD2 identical over 8 bases. The V gene's germline CDR1 is SGDLS and CDR2 YYNGEE. The CDR3 covers 17 residues. V lost 0 bases to trimming and J lost 0 bases; unmatched junction nucleotides: 7. Here the CDR3 reads CASSVGPAGGNQETQYF. The CDR3 nucleotides read TGTGCCAGCAGCGTAGGCCCCGCGGGGGGAAACCAAGAGACCCAGTACTTC.

The chain recombines TRBV10-2 with TRBJ1-3; no reliable D call. This CDR3 has 14 residues. The germline CDR1 and CDR2 sequences are WSHSY and SAAADI. Trimming cost V 6 bases and J 0 bases, with 9 bases left between them. The CDR3 nucleotides are TGCGCCAGCAGCCTCTCCAGCTCTGGAAACACCATATATTTT. As protein: CASSLSSSGNTIYF.